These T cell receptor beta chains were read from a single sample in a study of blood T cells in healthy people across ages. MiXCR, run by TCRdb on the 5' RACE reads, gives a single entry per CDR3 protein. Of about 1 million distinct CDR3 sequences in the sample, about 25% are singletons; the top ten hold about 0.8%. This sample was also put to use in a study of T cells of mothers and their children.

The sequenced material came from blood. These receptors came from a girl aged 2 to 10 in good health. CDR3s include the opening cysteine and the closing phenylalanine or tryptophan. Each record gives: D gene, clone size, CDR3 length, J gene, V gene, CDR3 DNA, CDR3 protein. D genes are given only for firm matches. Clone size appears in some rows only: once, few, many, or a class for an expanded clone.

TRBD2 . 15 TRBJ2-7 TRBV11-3 TGTGCCAGCAGCTTATCTCCGGGGGGAATCTACGAGCAGTACTTC CASSLSPGGIYEQYF
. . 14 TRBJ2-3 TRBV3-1 TGTGCCAGCAGCCAAACGGACAACACAGATACGCAGTATTTT CASSQTDNTDTQYF
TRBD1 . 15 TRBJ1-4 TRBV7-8 TGTGCCAGCAGCTTAGTAGAGACAGGGAATGAAAAACTGTTTTTT CASSLVETGNEKLFF
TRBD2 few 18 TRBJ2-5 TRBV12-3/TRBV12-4 TGTGCCAGCAGTTTAGCGCCGGGCGGGGGAATCCGGATGGAGACCCAGTACTTC CASSLAPGGGIRMETQYF
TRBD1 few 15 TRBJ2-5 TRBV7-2 TGTGCCAGCAGCTTACAGACAGGGGGCGCAGAGACCCAGTACTTC CASSLQTGGAETQYF
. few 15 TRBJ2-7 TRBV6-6 TGTGCCAGCACCCAATGGGGGGTATTTGCCTACGAGCAGTACTTC CASTQWGVFAYEQYF
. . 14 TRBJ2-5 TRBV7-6 TGTGCCAGCAGCTTACGGTCCGGAGAAGAAACCCAGTACTTC CASSLRSGEETQYF
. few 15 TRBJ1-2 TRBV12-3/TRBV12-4 TGTGCCAGCAGTTTAGCCGGGGTCTCGTTTTGGGGGTACACCTTC CASSLAGVSFWGYTF
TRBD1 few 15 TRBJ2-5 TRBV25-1 TGTGCCAGCAGTGGAACCGGGACAGCTCAAGAGACCCAGTACTTC CASSGTGTAQETQYF
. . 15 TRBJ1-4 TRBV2 TGTGCCATTCTCCCCTCTAGGACAGACAATGAAAAACTGTTTTTT CAILPSRTDNEKLFF
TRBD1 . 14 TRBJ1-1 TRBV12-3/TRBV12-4 TGTGCCAGCAGTCCCCTGGGACAGGGCAGGGAAGCTTTCTTT CASSPLGQGREAFF